This entry lists 20 T cell receptor beta chains sequenced from one sample in a study of T cell repertoires in cytomegalovirus infection. TCRdb processed the reads anew with MiXCR; each CDR3 protein has one entry. Among nearly 550,000 distinct CDR3 sequences, approximately 15% were seen once, and the ten largest hold roughly a quarter. The sample consisted of CD8+ T cells from PBMCs. The receptors here all came from a human donor in good health (CMV status not recorded). Some clones in this sample may be carry-over from other donors' samples.

This clonotype was detected only a few times. The gene calls are TRBV20-1 and TRBJ2-1; the D is unclear. Trimming shortened V by 0 bases and J by 10 bases, and 16 bases separated the two germline ends. CDR1 and CDR2 from the germline V gene are DFQATT and SNEGSKA (reference sequence). The CDR3 has 14 amino acids. The CDR3 DNA reads as TGCAGTGCTAGAGATCTCGACAACCTAGGGGAGCAGTTCTTC. Its translation is CSARDLDNLGEQFF.

With regard to this clonotype: A clone one base away is much larger, so this may be a read error. The rearrangement links TRBV2 to TRBJ1-6; unclear D gene. CDR3 length: 12 residues. Germline V gene lookup returns CDR1 SNHLY and CDR2 FYNNEI. The CDR3 DNA reads TGTGCCAGCAGTGCAGTTCCTTCACCCCTCGACTTT. Amino acid sequence: CASSAVPSPLDF.

This clonotype occurred many times. The chain uses TRBV12-3 or TRBV12-4 and TRBJ1-1; D may be TRBD1 (5 bases). The CDR3 totals 16 residues. Trimming stripped 3 bases from V and 1 base from J, with 15 bases between. The CDR3 protein is CASSFPDSPTNTEAFF. The DNA for the CDR3 is TGTGCCAGCAGTTTCCCCGACAGTCCTACGAACACTGAAGCTTTCTTT.

In this sample, this clonotype turned up a few times. V usage is TRBV28 and J usage is TRBJ2-1, with a possible D match to TRBD1 (6 bases). CDR1 MDHEN and CDR2 SYDVKM come from the germline V gene. The length of the CDR3 is 12 residues. V was trimmed by 5 bases and J by 9 bases, leaving 11 bases between them. The CDR3 nucleotides read TGTGCCAGCAGTACTCAGGGGCGTGAGCAGTTCTTC. This gives the protein CASSTQGREQFF.

This clonotype showed up just a few times. V gene TRBV10-2 combines with J gene TRBJ2-6; 7 bases align to TRBD2. V lost 7 bases, J lost 2 bases, and 11 bases stayed unmatched. From germline, CDR1 is WSHSY and CDR2 SAAADI. This CDR3 region has 17 residues. The CDR3 coding sequence is TGCGCCAGCAACGGGCCAACGACTAGCACTGGGGCCAACGTCCTGACTTTC. Protein sequence: CASNGPTTSTGANVLTF.

This clonotype was counted ten times or more. The rearrangement links TRBV25-1 to TRBJ2-7; 7 positions agree with TRBD1. Germline CDR1 is MGHDK and CDR2 is SYGVNS. The CDR3 has 15 residues. The junction had 8 bases not matched to a gene; V was cut back by 4 bases and J by 2 bases. CDR3 DNA sequence: TGTGCCAGCAGTGGCTCCGACAGGGCCACCTACGAGCAGTACTTC. Amino acid sequence: CASSGSDRATYEQYF.

This clonotype turned up a few times. The V call is TRBV6-5, the J call TRBJ1-2; D gene ambiguous. CDR1 and CDR2 (germline): MNHEY, SVGAGI. This CDR3 contains 15 residues. Trimming stripped 6 bases from V and 8 bases from J, with 22 bases between. The CDR3 region is CASSSPNGPREGYTF. The CDR3 region has the DNA TGTGCCAGCAGCTCCCCCAACGGGCCCCGGGAAGGCTACACCTTC.

This clonotype appeared many times. The chain has TRBV7-3 and TRBJ2-1; D not resolved. Deletions cut 1 base from V and 13 bases from J, with 17 bases between. The CDR3 length is 14 residues. Germline lookup yields CDR1 SGHTA and CDR2 FQGTGA. CDR3 DNA sequence: TGTGCCAGCAGCTTAAGTGGTAGTATGGCCTACCAGTTCTTC. This encodes CASSLSGSMAYQFF.

This sequence joins TRBV27 and TRBJ1-5; D is undetermined. V was cut by 2 bases and J by 3 bases, with 8 bases left in between. Germline-derived CDR1 and CDR2 are MNHEY and SMNVEV (reference sequence). There are 14 residues in the CDR3. The CDR3 here is CASSLRGFNQPQHF. The DNA for the CDR3 is TGTGCCAGCAGTTTACGGGGTTTCAATCAGCCCCAGCATTTT.

This clonotype was observed a handful of times. This chain uses TRBV11-2 with TRBJ1-2; D gene uncertain. Germline loops: CDR1 SGHAT, CDR2 FQNNGV. The CDR3 spans 12 residues. With 5 bases removed from V and 8 bases from J, the gap between germline ends came to 12 bases. In DNA form, the CDR3 reads TGTGCCAGCAGCCCTTCATTACGAGGCTACACCTTC. This sequence encodes CASSPSLRGYTF.

In DNA form, the CDR3 reads TGTGCCAGCATGAGCCCAGGTAGCAATCAGCCCCAGCATTTT. Its protein product is CASMSPGSNQPQHF. The gene calls are TRBV2 and TRBJ1-5; D is ambiguous. Trimming pared 7 bases from V and 0 bases from J, leaving 10 bases between. From germline, CDR1 is SNHLY and CDR2 FYNNEI. The length of the CDR3 is 14 residues.

The gene calls are TRBV27 and TRBJ1-2; no clear D gene. The CDR3 has 14 amino acids. Germline assignment: CDR1 MNHEY and CDR2 SMNVEV (reference sequence). V shed 4 bases and J shed 4 bases, with 13 bases lying between them. In DNA form, the CDR3 reads TGTGCCAGCAGTTCCAACCGACGGATCTATGGCTACACCTTC. The encoded protein is CASSSNRRIYGYTF.

The sample holds many counts of this clonotype. J is TRBJ1-1 and V is TRBV12-5; tentatively, D is TRBD1 (6 bases). The CDR3 length is 17 residues. The germline CDR1 and CDR2 sequences are LGHNT and FRNRAP. V dropped 1 base and J dropped 3 bases, with 18 bases sitting between them. The CDR3 reads CASGLAPSGRGYTEAFF. CDR3 bases: TGTGCTAGTGGTTTGGCCCCCTCAGGGAGGGGGTACACTGAAGCTTTCTTT.

This clonotype was seen repeatedly, ten times or more. V is TRBV12-3 or TRBV12-4 and J is TRBJ1-2; D uncertain. This CDR3 has 14 amino acids. V was trimmed by 2 bases and J by 4 bases, leaving 11 bases between them. CDR3 residues: CASSLSGSPYGYTF. CDR3 in DNA: TGTGCCAGCAGTTTAAGCGGCAGCCCCTATGGCTACACCTTC.

This clonotype was counted between two and nine times. The V gene is TRBV6-6, the J gene TRBJ2-3; 11 positions agree with TRBD2. The germline CDR1 and CDR2 sequences are MNHNY and SVGAGI (reference sequence). This CDR3 has 20 residues. V lost 2 bases, J lost 4 bases, and 17 bases stayed unmatched. This CDR3 reads CASSYEEGTSGNSLADTQYF. CDR3 nucleotides: TGTGCCAGCAGTTACGAGGAGGGGACTAGCGGTAACTCTTTGGCAGATACGCAGTATTTT.

This clonotype was detected many times. This chain uses TRBV2 with TRBJ2-3; 11 bases match TRBD2. V shed 2 bases, J shed 0 bases, and the junction held 7 bases outside the gene matches. The CDR3 covers 18 residues. Germline CDR1 reads SNHLY; CDR2 reads FYNNEI. CDR3 in DNA: TGTGCCAGCAGTGAAATCGTAGCGGGGGGGACTAGCACAGATACGCAGTATTTT. It translates to CASSEIVAGGTSTDTQYF.

This chain links TRBV27 with TRBJ2-7; 10 bases match TRBD1. The CDR3 is 16 amino acids. Losses at the gene ends were 8 bases for V and 3 bases for J; bases not matched to a gene: 13. Germline V lookup: CDR1 MNHEY, CDR2 SMNVEV (reference sequence). For the CDR3, the DNA is TGTGCCAGCCGACGCCGGGACAGGGGACGCCGCTACGAGCAGTACTTC. Amino acid sequence: CASRRRDRGRRYEQYF.

In its sample, this clonotype was seen many times. V usage is TRBV7-9 and J usage is TRBJ2-3; possibly TRBD1 for D (6 bases). Germline V gene sequence: CDR1 SEHNR, CDR2 FQNEAQ (reference sequence). The CDR3 contains 16 residues. The V end was cut by 6 bases, the J end by 0 bases, with 16 bases between. Here the CDR3 reads CASSPTGTLSTDTQYF. CDR3 DNA: TGTGCCAGCAGTCCAACCGGGACACTTAGCACAGATACGCAGTATTTT.

The chain has TRBV28 and TRBJ2-3; TRBD2 might be the D (5 bases). The CDR3 runs to 17 residues. V lost 2 bases to trimming and J lost 1 base, with 16 bases between them. CDR1 is MDHEN, CDR2 SYDVKM, per germline. Here the CDR3 reads CASSLNSLRAGTDTQYF. CDR3 sequence (DNA): TGTGCCAGCAGTTTAAATTCATTGAGGGCCGGCACAGATACGCAGTATTTT.

DNA of the CDR3: TGTGCCAGCAGTTACTTGAGCATAGAAACTGAAGCTTTCTTT. It encodes CASSYLSIETEAFF. This rearrangement joins TRBV6-2 or TRBV6-3 to TRBJ1-1; D unclear. V dropped 1 base and J dropped 5 bases, with 11 bases sitting between them. CDR1 and CDR2 from the germline V gene are MNHEY and SVGEGT. The CDR3 is 14 amino acids.